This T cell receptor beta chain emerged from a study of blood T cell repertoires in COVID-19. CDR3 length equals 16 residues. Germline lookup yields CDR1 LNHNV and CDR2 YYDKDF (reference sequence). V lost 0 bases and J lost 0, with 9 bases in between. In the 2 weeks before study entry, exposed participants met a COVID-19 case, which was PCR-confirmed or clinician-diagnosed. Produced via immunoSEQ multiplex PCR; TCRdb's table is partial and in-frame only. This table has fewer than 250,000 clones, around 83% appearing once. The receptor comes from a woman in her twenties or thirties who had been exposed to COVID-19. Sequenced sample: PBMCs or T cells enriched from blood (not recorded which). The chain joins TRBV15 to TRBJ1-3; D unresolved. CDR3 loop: CATSREAGYSGNTIYF. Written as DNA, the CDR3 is TGTGCCACCAGCAGAGAGGCGGGATACTCTGGAAACACCATATATTTT.